This TCR beta chain was sequenced for a study of OX40 agonist ivuxolimab in advanced cancers. Study background: Those enrolled were 80% to 85% male, with a mean age of about 60 years and ages from about 20 to 79.

Overall study results and limits: CD4+ and CD8+ T cells in blood underwent clonal expansion by week 6 at 0.1 to 3.0 mg/kg.

Repertoires were generated with immunoSEQ multiplex PCR, while TCRdb's copy carries only in-frame clones and drops some. The sample has more than 80,000 clones, under 95% seen once. This clone has only one observation. Its specificity is unknown. The CDR3 consists of 10 residues. CDR1 is SQVTM, CDR2 ANQGSEA, per germline. With 4 bases removed from V and 8 bases from J, the gap between germline ends came to 6 bases. This TCR was sampled from an adult with an advanced solid tumor such as melanoma, head and neck, liver or kidney cancer. The specimen comprised CD4+ or CD8+ T cells sorted from blood, sampled in a trial of the OX40 agonist ivuxolimab. The chain couples TRBV29-1 to TRBJ2-1; D remains ambiguous. The CDR3, as DNA: TGCAGCGTTGCAAGCTATGAGCAGTTCTTC. Its translation: CSVASYEQFF.